This T cell receptor beta chain was profiled in a study of OX40 agonist ivuxolimab in advanced cancers. A word on this clone: Antigen unknown.

The study's findings and limits: The study did not work out the antigen specificity of the expanded peripheral T cells.

Using immunoSEQ multiplex PCR, the repertoire was profiled, and TCRdb retains in-frame clones only, with some absent. Altogether about 40,000 clones are present, approximately 79% being singletons, with the ten largest covering approximately 8.1%. CDR1 SSHAT and CDR2 FNYEAQ come from the germline V gene (reference sequence). V was pared by 1 base and J by 5 bases, with 7 bases between. This CDR3 comprises 13 residues. The sequence was collected from an adult with an advanced solid tumor such as melanoma, head and neck, liver or kidney cancer. The chain couples TRBV7-7 to TRBJ2-3; D not resolved. The sample was CD4+ or CD8+ T cells sorted from blood, taken in a trial of the OX40 agonist ivuxolimab. CDR3 amino acids: CASSLGSEDTQYF. As DNA, the CDR3 is TGTGCCAGCAGCTTAGGGTCTGAAGATACGCAGTATTTT.